Included here is one T cell receptor beta chain sequence, with context. Its antigen is undetermined. Isolated per sample were at least 7 million PBMCs. The data were obtained in a study of blood T cells in healthy people across ages. Primed by a sample-barcoded 5' primer and a J-beta primer mix, a second PCR proceeded for about 6 to 11 cycles. A template-switch adaptor with 12 random nucleotides tagged each cDNA molecule. Using its own MiXCR run on the 5' RACE reads, TCRdb lists one record per CDR3 protein. The top ten hold around 4% of the sample, which has 1,500,000 or so distinct CDR3 sequences, roughly two fifths seen once. The V gene's germline CDR1 is LGHNA and CDR2 YSLEER. The CDR3 covers 15 residues. V lost 0 bases and J lost 6; bases outside the gene matches: 5. The study's findings and limits: Getting older went along with TCR beta diversity per million T cells dropping roughly linearly.

The sequenced sample was blood. This sequence joins TRBV4-3 and TRBJ1-1, with 9 nucleotides matching TRBD1. The TCR was taken from a woman between 18 and 30 years old in good health. CDR3 sequence reads: CASSQDLTGGSEAFF. The CDR3 DNA follows: TGCGCCAGCAGCCAAGATCTGACAGGGGGGTCTGAAGCTTTCTTT.